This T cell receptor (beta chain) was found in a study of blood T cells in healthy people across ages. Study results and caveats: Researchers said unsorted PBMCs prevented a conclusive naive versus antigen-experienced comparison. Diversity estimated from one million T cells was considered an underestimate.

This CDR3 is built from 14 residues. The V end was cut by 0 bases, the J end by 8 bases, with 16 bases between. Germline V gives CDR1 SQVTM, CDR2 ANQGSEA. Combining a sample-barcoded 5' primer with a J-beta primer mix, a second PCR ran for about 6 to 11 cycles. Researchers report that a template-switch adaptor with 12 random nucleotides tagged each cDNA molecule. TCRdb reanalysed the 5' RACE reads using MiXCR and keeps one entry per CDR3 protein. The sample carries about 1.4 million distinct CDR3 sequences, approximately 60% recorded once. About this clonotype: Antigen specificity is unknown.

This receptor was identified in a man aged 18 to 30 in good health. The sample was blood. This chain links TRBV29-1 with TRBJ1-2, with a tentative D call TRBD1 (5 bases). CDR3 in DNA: TGCAGCGTTGAAGATTTCGGCCAGGGAGAAGGCTACACCTTC. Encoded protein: CSVEDFGQGEGYTF.